This T cell receptor beta chain was sequenced for a study of OX40 agonist ivuxolimab in advanced cancers. About the research overall: The eligibility criteria allowed prior anti-PD-1, anti-PD-L1 or anti-CTLA-4 therapy, and about 40% had some.

The assay was immunoSEQ multiplex PCR, and TCRdb's table has in-frame clones only and misses some. The sample consists of around 150,000 clones, approximately 94% of them appearing once. The length of the CDR3 is 14 residues. V was cut by 5 bases and J by 3 bases, with 11 bases left in between. CDR1 and CDR2 from the germline V gene are MNHEY and SVGAGI. Here the sequenced sample was CD4+ or CD8+ T cells sorted from blood, taken in a trial of the OX40 agonist ivuxolimab. The clonotype was recovered from an adult with an advanced solid tumor such as melanoma, head and neck, liver or kidney cancer. The chain has TRBV6-5 and TRBJ1-3; D is perhaps TRBD1 (5 bases). The CDR3 is CASSLRGFGNTIYF. For the CDR3, the DNA is TGTGCCAGCAGTCTACGGGGGTTTGGAAACACCATATATTTT.